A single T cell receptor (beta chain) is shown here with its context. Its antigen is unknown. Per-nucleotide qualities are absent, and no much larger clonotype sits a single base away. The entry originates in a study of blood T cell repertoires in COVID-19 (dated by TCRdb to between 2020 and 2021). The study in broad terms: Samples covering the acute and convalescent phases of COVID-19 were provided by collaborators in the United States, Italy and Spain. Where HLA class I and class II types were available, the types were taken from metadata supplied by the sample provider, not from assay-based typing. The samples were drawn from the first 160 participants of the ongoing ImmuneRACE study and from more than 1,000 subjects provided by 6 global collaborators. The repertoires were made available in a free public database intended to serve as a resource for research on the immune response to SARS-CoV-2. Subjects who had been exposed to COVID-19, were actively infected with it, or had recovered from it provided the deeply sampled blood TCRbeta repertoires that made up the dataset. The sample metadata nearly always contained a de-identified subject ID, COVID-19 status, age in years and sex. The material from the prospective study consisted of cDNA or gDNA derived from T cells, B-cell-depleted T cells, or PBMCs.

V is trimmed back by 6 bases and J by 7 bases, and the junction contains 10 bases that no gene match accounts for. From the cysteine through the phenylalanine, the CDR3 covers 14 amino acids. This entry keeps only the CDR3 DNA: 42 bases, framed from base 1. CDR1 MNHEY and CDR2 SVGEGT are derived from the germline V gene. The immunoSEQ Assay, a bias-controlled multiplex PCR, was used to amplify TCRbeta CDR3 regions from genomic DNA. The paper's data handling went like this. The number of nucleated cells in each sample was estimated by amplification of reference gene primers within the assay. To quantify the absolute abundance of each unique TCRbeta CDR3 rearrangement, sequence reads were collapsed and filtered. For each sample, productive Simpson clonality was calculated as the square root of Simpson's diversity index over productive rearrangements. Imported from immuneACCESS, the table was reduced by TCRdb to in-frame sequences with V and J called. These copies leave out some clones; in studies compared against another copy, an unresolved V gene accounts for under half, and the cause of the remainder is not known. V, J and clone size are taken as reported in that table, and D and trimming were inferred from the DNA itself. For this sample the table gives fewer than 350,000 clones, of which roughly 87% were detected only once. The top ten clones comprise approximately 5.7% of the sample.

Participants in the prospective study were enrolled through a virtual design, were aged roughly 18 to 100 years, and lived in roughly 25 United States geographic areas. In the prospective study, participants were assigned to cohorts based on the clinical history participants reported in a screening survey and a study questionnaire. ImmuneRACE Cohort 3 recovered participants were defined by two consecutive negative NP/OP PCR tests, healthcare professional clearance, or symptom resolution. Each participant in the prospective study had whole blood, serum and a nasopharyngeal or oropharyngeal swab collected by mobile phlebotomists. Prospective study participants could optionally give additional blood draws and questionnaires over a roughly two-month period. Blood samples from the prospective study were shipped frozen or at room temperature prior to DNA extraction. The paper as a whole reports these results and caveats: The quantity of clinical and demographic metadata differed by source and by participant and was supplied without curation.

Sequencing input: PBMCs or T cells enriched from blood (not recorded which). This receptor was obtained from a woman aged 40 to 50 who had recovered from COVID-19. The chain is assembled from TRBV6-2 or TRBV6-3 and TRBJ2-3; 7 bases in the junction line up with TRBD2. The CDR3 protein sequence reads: CASSISGIGNTQYF. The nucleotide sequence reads TGTGCCAGCAGCATAAGCGGGATAGGGAATACGCAGTATTTT.